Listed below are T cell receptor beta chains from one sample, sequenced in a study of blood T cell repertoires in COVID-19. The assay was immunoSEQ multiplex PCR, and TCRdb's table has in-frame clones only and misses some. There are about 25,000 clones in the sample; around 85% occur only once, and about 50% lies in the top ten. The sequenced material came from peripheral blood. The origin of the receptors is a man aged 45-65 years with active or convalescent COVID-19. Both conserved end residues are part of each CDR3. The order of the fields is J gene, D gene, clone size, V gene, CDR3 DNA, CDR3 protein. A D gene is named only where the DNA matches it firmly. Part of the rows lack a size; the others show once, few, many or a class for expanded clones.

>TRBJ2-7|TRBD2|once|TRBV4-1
TGCGCCAGCAGCCAATTGGGAGGGGTCCAGGCCTACGAGCAGTACTTC
CASSQLGGVQAYEQYF
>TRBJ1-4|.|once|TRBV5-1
TGCGCCAGCGCCTACGGGACTACTAATGAAAAACTGTTTTTT
CASAYGTTNEKLFF
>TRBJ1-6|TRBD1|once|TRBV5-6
TGTGCCAGCAGCTTGGCTGGTGGCACAGGGGATGGGTCCCTCCACTTT
CASSLAGGTGDGSLHF
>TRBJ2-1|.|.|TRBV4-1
TGCGCCAGCAGCCAAGTCCGGGGACAATTAAGTTTCTCCTACAATGAGCAGTTCTTC
CASSQVRGQLSFSYNEQFF
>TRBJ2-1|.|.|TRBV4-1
TGCGCCAGCAGCCAAAAACCGGGAGAGTCCTACAATGAGCAGTTCTTC
CASSQKPGESYNEQFF
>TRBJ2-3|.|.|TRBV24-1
TGTGCCACCAGTGATCCCCTCGGGGCAGATACGCAGTATTTT
CATSDPLGADTQYF
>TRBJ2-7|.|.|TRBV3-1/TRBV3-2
TGTGCCAGCAGCCCCGGAGGGTACCCCTACGAGCAGTACTTC
CASSPGGYPYEQYF
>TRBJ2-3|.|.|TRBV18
TGTGCCAGCTCACCACCGAACGGGATCAGCACAGATACGCAGTATTTT
CASSPPNGISTDTQYF
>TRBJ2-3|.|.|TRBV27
TGTGCCAGCAGTTTAGGGCCGGCACCCATCAACCAGCAGCCAGATACGCAGTATTTT
CASSLGPAPINQQPDTQYF
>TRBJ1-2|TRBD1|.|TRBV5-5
TGTGCCAGCAGCTTGGGCCGACAGGGCTGGGACTATGGCTACACCTTC
CASSLGRQGWDYGYTF
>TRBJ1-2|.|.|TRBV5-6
TGTGCCAGCAGCTTGGGGTTGGAGTCATTCTATGGCTACACCTTC
CASSLGLESFYGYTF
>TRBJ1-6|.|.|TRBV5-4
TGTGCCAGCAGCTTGGGTGGGGGGGACTATAATTCACCCCTCCACTTT
CASSLGGGDYNSPLHF
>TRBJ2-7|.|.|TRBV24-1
TGTGCCACCAGTGACCACAATTACGAGCAGTACTTC
CATSDHNYEQYF
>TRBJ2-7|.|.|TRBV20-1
TGCAGAGCGGAGCGAAGACAGTACTTC
CRAERRQYF
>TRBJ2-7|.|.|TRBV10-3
TGTGCCATCAGTGACAGGGGCATCGACGAGCAGTACTTC
CAISDRGIDEQYF
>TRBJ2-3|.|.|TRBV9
TGTGCCAGCAGCGTAGTTTCTAGCTGGGCAGATACGCAGTATTTT
CASSVVSSWADTQYF
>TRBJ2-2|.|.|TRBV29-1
TGCAGCGTTGGAAGGGGGGGCGGTGGCGGGGAGCTGTTTTTT
CSVGRGGGGGELFF
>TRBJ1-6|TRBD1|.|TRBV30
TGTGCCTGGAGTGTGCTGGACAGGGGTTTTTCACCCCTCCACTTT
CAWSVLDRGFSPLHF
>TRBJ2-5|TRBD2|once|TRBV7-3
TGTGCCAGCAGCCCCCAAGCGGGAGTAGAGACCCAGTACTTC
CASSPQAGVETQYF
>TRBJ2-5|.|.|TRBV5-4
TGTGCCAGCAGCTTCGGGACCCAGGGGCTGGAGACCCAGTACTTC
CASSFGTQGLETQYF
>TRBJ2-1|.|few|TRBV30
TGTGCCTGGAGCCTAGAGGCGACCGAGCAGTTCTTC
CAWSLEATEQFF
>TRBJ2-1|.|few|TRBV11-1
TGTGCCAGCAGCCGAAATACTAACCCCTACAATGAGCAGTTCTTC
CASSRNTNPYNEQFF
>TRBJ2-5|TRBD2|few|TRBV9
TGTGCCAGCAGCGGACTAGCGGGAGGTGAAGAGACCCAGTACTTC
CASSGLAGGEETQYF
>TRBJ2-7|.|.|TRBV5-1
TGCGCCAGCACCCCTGGTTGGGGGCTAAACTACGAGCAGTACTTC
CASTPGWGLNYEQYF
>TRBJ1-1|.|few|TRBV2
TGTGCCAGCAGTCGGTCAGGGTTGGGCACTGAAGCTTTCTTT
CASSRSGLGTEAFF
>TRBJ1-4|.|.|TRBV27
TGTGCCAGCAGTTCGGACAGCCCACCGCGAAAACTGTTTTTT
CASSSDSPPRKLFF
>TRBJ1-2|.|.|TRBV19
TGTGCCAGTAGCAGGTGGACAAGGACACGGGACTATGGCTACACCTTC
CASSRWTRTRDYGYTF
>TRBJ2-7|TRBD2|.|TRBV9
TGTGCCAGCAGCGAAGAGGGACTAGCAGGCGAGCAGTACTTC
CASSEEGLAGEQYF
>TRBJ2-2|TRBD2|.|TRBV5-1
TGCGCCAGCAGCTTAAGCGGGAGGGCCGACACCGGGGAGCTGTTTTTT
CASSLSGRADTGELFF
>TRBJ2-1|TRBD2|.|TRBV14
TGTGCCAGCAGCCTGATGCGGGGGGGGCCTTTACATGAGCAGTTCTTC
CASSLMRGGPLHEQFF
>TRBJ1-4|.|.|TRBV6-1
TGTGCCAGCAGTGAATGGGAAGCAGGGGAAAAACTGTTTTTT
CASSEWEAGEKLFF
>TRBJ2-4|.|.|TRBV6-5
TGTGCCAGCGGGGGGAGCGGGGCCAAAAACATTCAGTACTTC
CASGGSGAKNIQYF
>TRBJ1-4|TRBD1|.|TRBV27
TGTGCCAGCAGCATCGCTCGGACAGGGAGTTCTAATGAAAAACTGTTTTTT
CASSIARTGSSNEKLFF
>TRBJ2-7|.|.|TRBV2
TGTGCCAGCACAGGGTCCCCGGCGTACGAGCAGTACTTC
CASTGSPAYEQYF
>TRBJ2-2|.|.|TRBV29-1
TGCAGCGGGGAGAGGACCGGGGAGCTGTTTTTT
CSGERTGELFF
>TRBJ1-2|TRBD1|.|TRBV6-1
TGTGCCAGCAGTGAGTTGGAGGGGGCGCGGTCCCATGGCTACACCTTC
CASSELEGARSHGYTF